Described below is a single T cell receptor beta chain sequence and its context. TRAV- and TRBV-specific primers primed first-strand cDNA, covering alpha and beta chains. Amplification, which lasted 20 PCR cycles, used a constant-region primer and V-primer adapter to amplify TCRs. TCRdb passed the reads through MiXCR, listing each CDR3 protein once. The sample has around 68,000 distinct CDR3 sequences, less than 30% seen once. This specimen belongs to a study of low-dose radiotherapy and immunotherapy resistance in tumors. The time point is: before trial treatment. CDR1 and CDR2 (germline): MNHNS, SASEGT. This CDR3 is built from 13 residues. Trimming stripped 7 bases from V and 5 bases from J, with 14 bases between.

The chain couples TRBV6-1 to TRBJ1-1; D is undetermined. The sample consisted of PBMCs, taken before treatment. This clonotype was sampled from a male donor with rectosigmoid adenocarcinoma. Written as DNA, the CDR3 is TGTGCCAGCACCCTAGCGGCGAAGACTGAAGCTTTCTTT. As protein: CASTLAAKTEAFF.